This paragraph reports one T cell receptor (beta chain). This sample was included in a study of PD-L1 blockade in urothelial cancer. Study-wide context: Males with bladder-origin urothelial cancer made up twenty-five of 29 patients.

Germline CDR1 KGHSH, CDR2 LQKENI. Losses at the gene ends were 3 bases for V and 7 bases for J; bases not matched to a gene: 8. This CDR3 region has 14 residues. Synthetic analogs of TCR templates were spiked into every PCR. Clones were read by immunoSEQ multiplex PCR, and TCRdb kept only the in-frame ones, dropping some. The sample lists 41,000 or so clones, about 85% occurring once. The sample's time point: peripheral blood 6 weeks after treatment start. The sequencing used PBMCs, collected around atezolizumab (anti-PD-L1) treatment. V is TRBV18 and J is TRBJ1-1; 7 nucleotides agree with TRBD1. The source is a man aged 65 to 85 with urothelial cancer. The CDR3 bases are TGTGCCAGCTCACCTACGACAGGGTCGGGTGAAGCTTTCTTT. Its translation is CASSPTTGSGEAFF.